The 8 T cell receptor beta chains listed next were all sequenced from one sample in a study of T cells after yellow fever vaccination. TCRdb used MiXCR to reprocess the 5' RACE reads, holding one entry per CDR3 protein. The sample consists of 500,000 to 650,000 distinct CDR3 sequences, approximately 12% of them appearing once. Sequences were derived from PBMCs, sampled on the day of the yellow fever booster vaccination. The receptor set was obtained from a man aged 30-40 years who received the YFV17D yellow fever vaccine.

J is TRBJ2-4 and V is TRBV29-1; D gene uncertain. Looked up from germline, CDR1 is SQVTM and CDR2 is ANQGSEA. CDR3 length equals 12 residues. V gave up 4 bases and J gave up 5 bases, with 9 bases separating them. CDR3 sequence: CSVVEQQNIQYF. In nucleotides, the CDR3 is TGCAGCGTTGTTGAACAGCAAAACATTCAGTACTTC. The whole variable domain, filled in from reference TRBV29-1 and TRBJ2-4, reads SAVISQKPSRDICQRGTSLTIQCQVDSQVTMMFWYRQQPGQSLTLIATANQGSEATYESGFVIDKFPISRPNLTFSTLTVSNMSPEDSSIYLCSVVEQQNIQYFGAGTRLSVL.

The chain has TRBV7-2 and TRBJ2-2, with 9 bases fitting TRBD1. Per germline, CDR1 SGHTA and CDR2 FQGNSA. The trim removed 6 bases at V and 5 bases at J, leaving 7 bases unmatched. This CDR3 has 15 residues. The CDR3, as DNA: TGTGCCAGCAGAACCGGGACAGGGCGGACCGGGGAGCTGTTTTTT. Translating it yields CASRTGTGRTGELFF.

The V gene is TRBV4-3, the J gene TRBJ2-1; 10 nucleotides line up with TRBD2. The trim removed 3 bases at V and 7 bases at J, leaving 6 bases unmatched. Germline V gene data show CDR1 as LGHNA and CDR2 as YSLEER. This CDR3 comprises 15 residues. The CDR3 sequence is CASSQRAGGANEQFF. For the CDR3, the DNA is TGCGCCAGCAGCCAGAGAGCGGGAGGGGCAAATGAGCAGTTCTTC.

The chain joins TRBV7-2 to TRBJ1-2; D gene uncertain. This CDR3 spans 15 amino acids. V lost 8 bases and J lost 7, with 23 bases in between. Germline CDR1 is SGHTA and CDR2 is FQGNSA. For the CDR3, the DNA is TGTGCCAGCCAGAAATTTGAAGGCGCTAAAAGTGGCTACACCTTC. Translation gives CASQKFEGAKSGYTF.

In this sample, this clonotype turned up a few times. The chain employs TRBV7-2 and TRBJ1-2; no firm D call. The CDR3 spans 14 residues. Trimming took 4 bases from V and 0 from J, leaving 9 bases between them. From germline, CDR1 is SGHTA and CDR2 FQGNSA. The CDR3 DNA follows: TGTGCCAGCAGCTATCAGCAAACTAACTATGGCTACACCTTC. Residues: CASSYQQTNYGYTF.

This chain joins TRBV10-3 and TRBJ2-3, with TRBD1 matching over 10 bases. The V segment lost 6 bases and the J segment 5 bases; nucleotides outside the gene matches: 8. The germline gives CDR1 ENHRY, CDR2 SYGVKD. CDR3 length: 15 amino acids. The CDR3 DNA follows: TGTGCCATCAGCACCGGGACAGGGGTGGTAGATACGCAGTATTTT. The encoded protein is CAISTGTGVVDTQYF.

This chain joins TRBV10-3 and TRBJ1-1; D is undetermined. Germline V lookup: CDR1 ENHRY, CDR2 SYGVKD. Trimming stripped 8 bases from V and 1 base from J, with 5 bases between. The CDR3 extends over 11 amino acids. Here the CDR3 reads CAIGRNTEAFF. The CDR3 DNA sequence: TGTGCCATCGGGAGGAACACTGAAGCTTTCTTT.

This clonotype was counted many times. The chain recombines TRBV5-1 with TRBJ2-2; D is unclear. This CDR3 is 16 amino acids long. Trimming cost V 3 bases and J 0 bases, with 12 bases left between them. Germline-derived CDR1 and CDR2 are SGHRS and YFSETQ. The CDR3, as DNA: TGCGCCAGCAGCTACCCTGGGCCAGCGAACACCGGGGAGCTGTTTTTT. Translation: CASSYPGPANTGELFF.